This T cell receptor beta chain is from a study of blood T cell repertoires in COVID-19 (dated by TCRdb to the early 2020s). With regard to the full study: Samples covering the acute and convalescent phases of COVID-19 were provided by collaborators in the United States, Italy and Spain. The repertoires were made available in a free public database intended to serve as a resource for research on the immune response to SARS-CoV-2. The samples were drawn from the first 160 participants of the ongoing ImmuneRACE study and from under 1,500 subjects provided by 6 global collaborators. Where HLA class I and class II types were available, the types were taken from metadata supplied by the sample provider, not from assay-based typing. The prospective study material was composed of cDNA or gDNA derived from T cells, B-cell-depleted T cells, or PBMCs. Subjects who had been exposed to COVID-19, were actively infected with it, or had recovered from it provided the deeply sampled blood TCRbeta repertoires that made up the dataset. The sample metadata nearly always contained a de-identified subject ID, COVID-19 status, age in years and sex. Broader findings and caveats from the paper: The quantity of clinical and demographic metadata differed by source and by participant and was supplied without curation.

To note about this clone: Which antigen it targets is not known. Base qualities are not at hand, and no much larger clone is one base apart.

TCRbeta CDR3 regions were amplified from genomic DNA by means of the immunoSEQ Assay, a bias-controlled multiplex PCR. Concerning the study's data processing: The number of nucleated cells in each sample was estimated from the amplification of reference gene primers within the assay. To quantify the absolute abundance of each unique TCRbeta CDR3 rearrangement, sequence reads were collapsed and filtered. For each sample, productive Simpson clonality was calculated as the square root of Simpson's diversity index across productive rearrangements. The table was pulled from immuneACCESS by TCRdb, which kept in-frame rearrangements only. Such tables lose some clones; where checked, under half of the loss comes from unresolved V genes, and the rest has no known cause. V, J and clone size are taken as reported in that table, and D and trimming were inferred from the DNA itself. Here the sample has 200,000 to 250,000 clones; around nine tenths occur a single time. The ten largest account for over 0.75% of the sample.

Based on the germline V gene, the CDR1 and CDR2 sequences are KGHSH and LQKENI. The CDR3 starts with the cysteine, ends with the phenylalanine, and has 14 residues. Only the CDR3 part of the read is kept: 42 bases, read in frame from the first base. Here V drops 2 bases and J drops 3 bases, and the junction holds 1 base not matched to any gene. In Seattle, one collaborating source enrolled patients while the infection was active and tracked those patients longitudinally over the course of disease. The collaborating institutions used their own protocols to collect whole blood in K2EDTA tubes. For TCRbeta analysis, collaborators shipped samples as frozen whole blood, isolated PBMCs, or DNA extracted from either of those sample types.

Here the chain combines TRBV18 and TRBJ1-5, with 7 junctional bases fitting TRBD1. The receptor comes from a man in his sixties with COVID-19, enrolled during active disease. Sequences were obtained from peripheral blood. The bases are TGTGCCAGCTCACCAGGACAGGTCAATCAGCCCCAGCATTTT. Translated, it reads CASSPGQVNQPQHF.